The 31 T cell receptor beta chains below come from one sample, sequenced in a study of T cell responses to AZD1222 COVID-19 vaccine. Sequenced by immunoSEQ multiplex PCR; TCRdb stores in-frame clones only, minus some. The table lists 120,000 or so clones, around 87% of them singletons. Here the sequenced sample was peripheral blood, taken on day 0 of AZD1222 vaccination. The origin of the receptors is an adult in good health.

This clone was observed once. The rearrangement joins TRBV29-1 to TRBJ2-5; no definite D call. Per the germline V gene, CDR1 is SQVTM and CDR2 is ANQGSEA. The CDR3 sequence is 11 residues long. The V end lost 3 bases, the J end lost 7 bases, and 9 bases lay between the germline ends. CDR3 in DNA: TGCAGCGTTGACCCCACGGGGACCCAGTACTTC. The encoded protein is CSVDPTGTQYF. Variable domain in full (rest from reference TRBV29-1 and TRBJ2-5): SAVISQKPSRDICQRGTSLTIQCQVDSQVTMMFWYRQQPGQSLTLIATANQGSEATYESGFVIDKFPISRPNLTFSTLTVSNMSPEDSSIYLCSVDPTGTQYFGPGTRLLVL.

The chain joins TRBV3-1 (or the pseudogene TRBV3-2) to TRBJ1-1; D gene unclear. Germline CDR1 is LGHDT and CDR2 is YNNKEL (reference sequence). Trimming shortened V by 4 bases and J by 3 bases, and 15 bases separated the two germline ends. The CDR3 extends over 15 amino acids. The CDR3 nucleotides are TGTGCCAGCAGCCCATCGAACGCGAGGGACACTGAAGCTTTCTTT. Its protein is CASSPSNARDTEAFF.

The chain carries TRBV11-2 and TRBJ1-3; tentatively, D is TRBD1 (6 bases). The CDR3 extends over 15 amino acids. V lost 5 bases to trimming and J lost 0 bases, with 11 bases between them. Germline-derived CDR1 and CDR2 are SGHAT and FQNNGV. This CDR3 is CASSLDSYSGNTIYF. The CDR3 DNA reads TGTGCCAGCAGCCTGGACAGCTACTCTGGAAACACCATATATTTT.

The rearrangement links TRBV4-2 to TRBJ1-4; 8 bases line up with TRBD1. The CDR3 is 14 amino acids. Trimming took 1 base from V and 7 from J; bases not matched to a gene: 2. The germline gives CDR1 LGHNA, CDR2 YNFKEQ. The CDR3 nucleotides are TGTGCCAGCAGCCAAGGGGGGACAGGTGAAAAACTGTTTTTT. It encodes CASSQGGTGEKLFF.

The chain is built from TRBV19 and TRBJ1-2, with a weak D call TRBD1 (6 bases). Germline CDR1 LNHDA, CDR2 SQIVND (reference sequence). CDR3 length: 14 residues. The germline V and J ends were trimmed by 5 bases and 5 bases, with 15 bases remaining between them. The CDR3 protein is CASSVRGLNYGYTF. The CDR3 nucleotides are TGTGCCAGTAGTGTCAGGGGCTTAAATTATGGCTACACCTTC.

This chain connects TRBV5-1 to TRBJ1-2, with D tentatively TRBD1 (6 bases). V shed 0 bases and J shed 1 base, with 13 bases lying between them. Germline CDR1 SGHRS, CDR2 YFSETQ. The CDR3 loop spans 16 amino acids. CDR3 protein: CASSLALDRFNYGYTF. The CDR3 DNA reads TGCGCCAGCAGCTTGGCCTTGGACAGATTTAACTATGGCTACACCTTC.

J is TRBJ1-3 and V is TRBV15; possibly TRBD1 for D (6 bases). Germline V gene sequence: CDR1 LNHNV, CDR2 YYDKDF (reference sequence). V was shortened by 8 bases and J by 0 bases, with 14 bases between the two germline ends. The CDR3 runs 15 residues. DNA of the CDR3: TGTGCCACCGGCCGGGACACACACTCTGGAAACACCATATATTTT. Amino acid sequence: CATGRDTHSGNTIYF.

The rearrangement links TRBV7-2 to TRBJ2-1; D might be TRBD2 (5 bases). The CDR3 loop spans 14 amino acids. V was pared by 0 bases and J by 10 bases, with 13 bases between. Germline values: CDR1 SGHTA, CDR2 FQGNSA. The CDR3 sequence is CASSLARTSPEQFF. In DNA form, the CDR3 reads TGTGCCAGCAGCTTAGCGCGGACTTCCCCCGAGCAGTTCTTC.

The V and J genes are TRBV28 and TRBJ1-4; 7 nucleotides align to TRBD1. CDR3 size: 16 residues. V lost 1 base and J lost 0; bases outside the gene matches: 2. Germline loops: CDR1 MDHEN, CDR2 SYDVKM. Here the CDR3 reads CASSLYRGATNEKLFF. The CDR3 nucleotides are TGTGCCAGCAGTTTATACAGGGGTGCAACTAATGAAAAACTGTTTTTT. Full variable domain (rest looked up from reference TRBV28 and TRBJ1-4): DVKVTQSSRYLVKRTGEKVFLECVQDMDHENMFWYRQDPGLGLRLIYFSYDVKMKEKGDIPEGYSVSREKKERFSLILESASTNQTSMYLCASSLYRGATNEKLFFGSGTQLSVL.

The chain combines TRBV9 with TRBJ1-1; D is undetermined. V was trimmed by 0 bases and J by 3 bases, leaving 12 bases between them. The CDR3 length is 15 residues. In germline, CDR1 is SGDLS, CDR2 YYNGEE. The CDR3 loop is CASSVGALTDTEAFF. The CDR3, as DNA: TGTGCCAGCAGCGTAGGGGCTCTAACGGACACTGAAGCTTTCTTT.

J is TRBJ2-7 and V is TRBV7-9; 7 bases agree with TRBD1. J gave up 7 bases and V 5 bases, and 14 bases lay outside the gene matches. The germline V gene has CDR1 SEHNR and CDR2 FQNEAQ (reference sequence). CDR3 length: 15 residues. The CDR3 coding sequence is TGTGCCAGCAGCCCCCCCAGCCAGGGGGTGGGAGAGCAGTACTTC. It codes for CASSPPSQGVGEQYF.

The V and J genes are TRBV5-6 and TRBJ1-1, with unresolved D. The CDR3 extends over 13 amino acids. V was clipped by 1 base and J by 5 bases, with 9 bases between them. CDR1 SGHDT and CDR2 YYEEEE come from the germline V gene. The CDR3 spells CASSLIRGTEAFF. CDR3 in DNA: TGTGCCAGCAGCTTGATTCGGGGAACTGAAGCTTTCTTT.

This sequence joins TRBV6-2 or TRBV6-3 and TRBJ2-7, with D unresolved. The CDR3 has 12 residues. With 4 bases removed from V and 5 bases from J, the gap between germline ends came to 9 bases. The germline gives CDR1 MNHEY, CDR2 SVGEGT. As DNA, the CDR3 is TGTGCCAGCAGTTTTGACGTCCACGAGCAGTACTTC. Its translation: CASSFDVHEQYF.

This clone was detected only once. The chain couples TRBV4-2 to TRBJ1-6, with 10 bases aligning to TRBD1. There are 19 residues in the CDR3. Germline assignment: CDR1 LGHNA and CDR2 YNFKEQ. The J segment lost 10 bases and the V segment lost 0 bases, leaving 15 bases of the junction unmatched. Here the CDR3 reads CASSQEAGTGEFSVSPLHF. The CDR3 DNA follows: TGTGCCAGCAGCCAAGAAGCCGGGACAGGGGAATTCTCCGTCTCACCCCTCCACTTT.

The CDR3 is CASSIELGHRGPQHF. The DNA for the CDR3 is TGTGCCAGTAGTATAGAGCTAGGACACCGTGGGCCCCAGCATTTT. This chain connects TRBV19 to TRBJ1-5; TRBD1 might be the D (5 bases). Germline-derived CDR1 and CDR2 are LNHDA and SQIVND (reference sequence). The CDR3 is made up of 15 amino acids. Trimming left V 0 bases short and J 9 bases short, with 15 bases between.

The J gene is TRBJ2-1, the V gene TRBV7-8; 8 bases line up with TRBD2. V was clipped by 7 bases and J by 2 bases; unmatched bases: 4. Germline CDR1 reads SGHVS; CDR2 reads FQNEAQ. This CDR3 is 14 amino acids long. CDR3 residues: CASTGGGPYNEQFF. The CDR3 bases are TGTGCCAGCACGGGGGGGGGCCCCTACAATGAGCAGTTCTTC.

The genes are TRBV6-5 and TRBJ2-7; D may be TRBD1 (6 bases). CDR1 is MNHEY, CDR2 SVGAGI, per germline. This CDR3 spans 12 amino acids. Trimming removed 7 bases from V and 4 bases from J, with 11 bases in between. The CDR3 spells CASISGVYEQYF. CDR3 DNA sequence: TGTGCCAGCATCTCAGGGGTGTACGAGCAGTACTTC.

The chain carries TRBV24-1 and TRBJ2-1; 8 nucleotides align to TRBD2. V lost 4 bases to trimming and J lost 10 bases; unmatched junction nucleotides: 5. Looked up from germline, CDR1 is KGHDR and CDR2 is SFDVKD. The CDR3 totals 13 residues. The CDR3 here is CATSEWSGGEQFF. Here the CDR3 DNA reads TGTGCCACCAGTGAATGGAGCGGGGGCGAGCAGTTCTTC.

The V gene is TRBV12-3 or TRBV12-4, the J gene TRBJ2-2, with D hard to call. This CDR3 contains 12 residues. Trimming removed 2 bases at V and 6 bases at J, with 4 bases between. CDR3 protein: CASSLLAGELFF. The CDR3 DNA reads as TGTGCCAGCAGTTTACTCGCCGGGGAGCTGTTTTTT.

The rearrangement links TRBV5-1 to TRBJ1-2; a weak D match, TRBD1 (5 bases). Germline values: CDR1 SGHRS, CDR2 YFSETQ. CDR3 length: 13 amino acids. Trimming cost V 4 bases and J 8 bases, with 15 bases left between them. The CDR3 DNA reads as TGCGCCAGCAGCACCATCGGGACGAGAGGCTACACCTTC. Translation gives CASSTIGTRGYTF.

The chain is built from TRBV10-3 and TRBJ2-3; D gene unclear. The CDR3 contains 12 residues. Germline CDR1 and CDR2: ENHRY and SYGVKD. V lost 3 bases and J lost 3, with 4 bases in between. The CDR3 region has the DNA TGTGCCATCAGTGACTTTACAGATACGCAGTATTTT. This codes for CAISDFTDTQYF.

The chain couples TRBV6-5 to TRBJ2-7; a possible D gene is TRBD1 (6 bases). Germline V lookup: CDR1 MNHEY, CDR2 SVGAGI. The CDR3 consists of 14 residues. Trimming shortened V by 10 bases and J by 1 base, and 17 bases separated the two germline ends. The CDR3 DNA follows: TGTGCCACCTTCCAGGGGACCCCTTCCTACGAGCAGTACTTC. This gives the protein CATFQGTPSYEQYF.

This CDR3 reads CAWIWGGVTNSPLHF. In nucleotides, the CDR3 is TGTGCCTGGATATGGGGCGGAGTTACGAATTCACCCCTCCACTTT. V is TRBV30 and J is TRBJ1-6; TRBD1 might be the D (5 bases). CDR3 length: 15 amino acids. Germline CDR1 is GTSNPN and CDR2 is SVGIG (reference sequence). The V end lost 4 bases, the J end lost 7 bases, and 17 bases lay between the germline ends. The full variable domain, rest sourced from reference TRBV30 and TRBJ1-6, is SQTIHQWPATLVQPVGSPLSLECTVEGTSNPNLYWYRQAAGRGLQLLFYSVGIGQISSEVPQNLSASRPQDRQFILSSKKLLLSDSGFYLCAWIWGGVTNSPLHFGNGTRLTVT.

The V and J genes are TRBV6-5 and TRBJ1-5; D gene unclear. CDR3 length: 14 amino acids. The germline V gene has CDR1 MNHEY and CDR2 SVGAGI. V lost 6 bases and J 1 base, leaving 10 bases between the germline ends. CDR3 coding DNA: TGTGCCAGCAGCCACCCCGGCAGCAATCAGCCCCAGCATTTT. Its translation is CASSHPGSNQPQHF.

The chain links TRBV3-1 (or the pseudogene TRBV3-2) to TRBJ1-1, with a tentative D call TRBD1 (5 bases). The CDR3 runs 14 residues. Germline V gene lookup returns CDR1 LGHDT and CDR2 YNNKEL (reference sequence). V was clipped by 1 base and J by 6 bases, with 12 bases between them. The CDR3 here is CASSQGGVGAEAFF. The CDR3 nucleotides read TGTGCCAGCAGCCAAGGGGGGGTCGGCGCTGAAGCTTTCTTT.

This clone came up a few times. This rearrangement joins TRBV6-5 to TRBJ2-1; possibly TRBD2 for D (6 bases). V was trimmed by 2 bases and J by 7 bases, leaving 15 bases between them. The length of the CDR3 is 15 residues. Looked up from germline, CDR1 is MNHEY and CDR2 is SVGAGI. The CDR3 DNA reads TGTGCCAGCAGTTACGGGCGGGTGCGGGGTAATGAGCAGTTCTTC. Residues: CASSYGRVRGNEQFF.

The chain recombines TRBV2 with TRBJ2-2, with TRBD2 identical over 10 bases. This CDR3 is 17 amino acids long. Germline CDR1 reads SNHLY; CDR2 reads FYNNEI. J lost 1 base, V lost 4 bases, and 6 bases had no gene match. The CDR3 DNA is TGTGCCAGCAGTGGAGCTAGCGGGGGCTGGAACACCGGGGAGCTGTTTTTT. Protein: CASSGASGGWNTGELFF.

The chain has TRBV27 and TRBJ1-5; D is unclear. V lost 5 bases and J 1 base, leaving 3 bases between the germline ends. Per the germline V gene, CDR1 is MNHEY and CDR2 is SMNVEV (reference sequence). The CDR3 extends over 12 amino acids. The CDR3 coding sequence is TGTGCCAGCAGTGGGAGCAATCAGCCCCAGCATTTT. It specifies CASSGSNQPQHF.

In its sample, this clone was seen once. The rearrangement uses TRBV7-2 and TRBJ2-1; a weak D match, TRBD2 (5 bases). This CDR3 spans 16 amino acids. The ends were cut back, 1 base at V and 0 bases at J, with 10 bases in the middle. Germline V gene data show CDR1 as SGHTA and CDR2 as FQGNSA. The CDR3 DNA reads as TGTGCCAGCAGCTTAGTACGGAGGAGCTCCTACAATGAGCAGTTCTTC. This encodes CASSLVRRSSYNEQFF.

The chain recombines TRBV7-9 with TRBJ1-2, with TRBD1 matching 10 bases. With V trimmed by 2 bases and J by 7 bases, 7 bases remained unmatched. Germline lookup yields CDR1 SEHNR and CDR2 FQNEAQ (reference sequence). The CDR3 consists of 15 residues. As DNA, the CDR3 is TGTGCCAGCAGCTTATCACAGGGACAGGGGAGTGGCTACACCTTC. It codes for CASSLSQGQGSGYTF.

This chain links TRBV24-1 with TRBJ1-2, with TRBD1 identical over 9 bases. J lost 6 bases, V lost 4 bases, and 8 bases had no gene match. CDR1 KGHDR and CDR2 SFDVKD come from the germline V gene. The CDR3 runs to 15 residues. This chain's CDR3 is CATSDPRTGEDGYTF. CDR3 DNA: TGTGCCACCAGTGACCCCAGGACAGGGGAGGATGGCTACACCTTC.